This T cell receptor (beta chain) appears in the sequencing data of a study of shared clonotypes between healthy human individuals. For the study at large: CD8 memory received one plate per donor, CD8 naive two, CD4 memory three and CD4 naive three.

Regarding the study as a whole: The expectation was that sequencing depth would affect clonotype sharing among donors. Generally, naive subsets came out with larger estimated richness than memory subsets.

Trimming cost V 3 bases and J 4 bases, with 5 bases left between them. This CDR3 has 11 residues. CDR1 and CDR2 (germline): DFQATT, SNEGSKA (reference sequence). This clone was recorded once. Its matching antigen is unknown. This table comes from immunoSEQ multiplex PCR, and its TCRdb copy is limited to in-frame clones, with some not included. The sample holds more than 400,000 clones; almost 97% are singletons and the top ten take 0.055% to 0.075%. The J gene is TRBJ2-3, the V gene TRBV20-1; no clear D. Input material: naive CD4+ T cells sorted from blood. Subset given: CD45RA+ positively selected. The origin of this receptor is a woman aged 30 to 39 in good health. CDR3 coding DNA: TGCAGTGCTAGCGGGTCAGATACGCAGTATTTT. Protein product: CSASGSDTQYF.